This TCR beta chain is from a study of T cells in Graves' hyperthyroidism and ophthalmopathy. Hyperthyroidism of Graves' type that showed no ophthalmopathy progression within 18 months was stable. In germline, CDR1 is MNHNY, CDR2 SVGAGI (reference sequence). V dropped 2 bases and J dropped 3 bases, with 22 bases sitting between them. The CDR3 loop spans 18 amino acids. Researchers took RNA transcripts and amplified the TCR beta CDR3 regions from them. In the first-round RT-PCR of the TCR CDR3, the HTBI primer set was used. TCRdb reanalysed the multiplex PCR reads using MiXCR and keeps one entry per CDR3 protein. The sample includes some 98,000 distinct CDR3 sequences, about 40% of them seen just once. This clonotype has a count of ten or more.

The sequenced sample was peripheral blood or thyroid tissue (not recorded which). This receptor was obtained from a woman in her 30s with Graves' hyperthyroidism. This chain connects TRBV6-6 to TRBJ1-1; TRBD1 is a possible D gene (6 bases). The CDR3 here is CASSYAYEGDQRHTEAFF. CDR3 sequence (DNA): TGTGCCAGCAGTTACGCGTATGAGGGGGACCAGAGGCACACTGAAGCTTTCTTT.